Following are 14 T cell receptor beta chains from one sample sequenced in a study of CD8 T cells in ankylosing spondylitis. TCRdb reanalysed the 5' RACE reads using MiXCR and keeps one entry per CDR3 protein. In the table there are 120,000 to 150,000 distinct CDR3 sequences, roughly 8% of which are singletons. Sequencing input: synovial fluid, either unsorted or a sorted T cell fraction (not recorded which). All receptors derive from a male donor with ankylosing spondylitis.

In its sample, this clonotype was seen many times. The chain combines TRBV20-1 with TRBJ2-1; no clear D. The V end lost 0 bases, the J end lost 2 bases, and 11 bases lay between the germline ends. Germline V gene sequence: CDR1 DFQATT, CDR2 SNEGSKA (reference sequence). The CDR3 sequence is 15 residues long. The CDR3 loop reads CSARDLQLTYNEQFF. The CDR3 nucleotides read TGCAGTGCTAGAGATCTACAACTTACCTACAATGAGCAGTTCTTC.

In this sample, this clonotype turned up a few times. The CDR3 spells CATSDLRAPTDTQYF. The DNA of the CDR3 is TGTGCCACCAGTGACCTCCGGGCCCCGACAGATACGCAGTATTTT. The rearrangement joins TRBV24-1 to TRBJ2-3, with D unresolved. The CDR3 is made up of 15 amino acids. V lost 4 bases to trimming and J lost 3 bases, with 13 bases between them. The germline V gene has CDR1 KGHDR and CDR2 SFDVKD.

This clonotype occurred a few times. The chain is built from TRBV29-1 and TRBJ1-1, with unresolved D. The V gene lost 3 bases and the J gene lost 3 bases, with 14 bases spanning the gap. This CDR3 is 14 amino acids long. The germline V gene encodes CDR1 SQVTM and CDR2 ANQGSEA. This CDR3 reads CSVERATGDTEAFF. CDR3 nucleotides: TGCAGCGTTGAGAGAGCAACCGGGGACACTGAAGCTTTCTTT.

The rearrangement uses TRBV4-2 and TRBJ2-7; D is uncertain. V was cut by 0 bases and J by 7 bases, with 13 bases left in between. The length of the CDR3 is 14 residues. Germline loops: CDR1 LGHNA, CDR2 YNFKEQ. Here the CDR3 reads CASSQDLGLEEQYF. CDR3 in DNA: TGTGCCAGCAGCCAAGATCTAGGGCTCGAGGAGCAGTACTTC.

This clonotype appeared many times. The chain combines TRBV5-1 with TRBJ2-7; TRBD2 agrees at 13 bases. Germline V lookup: CDR1 SGHRS, CDR2 YFSETQ. The CDR3 runs to 16 residues. With 4 bases clipped from V and 6 bases from J, the junction kept 10 bases outside the gene matches. The CDR3 sequence: CASSPRTSGSSFEQYF. The CDR3 DNA follows: TGCGCCAGCAGCCCGCGGACTAGCGGGAGTAGTTTCGAGCAGTACTTC.

V usage is TRBV12-3 or TRBV12-4 and J usage is TRBJ1-2, with no clear D. This CDR3 comprises 13 residues. The V gene lost 3 bases and the J gene lost 0 bases, with 5 bases spanning the gap. CDR3 nucleotides: TGTGCCAGCAGTTTTCGGTCTAACTATGGCTACACCTTC. It yields the protein CASSFRSNYGYTF.

Written as DNA, the CDR3 is TGCAGTGCTAGTAGCGGGACACGGGGGAACACTGAAGCTTTCTTT. Amino acids: CSASSGTRGNTEAFF. The chain joins TRBV20-1 to TRBJ1-1; weak D call: TRBD1 (6 bases). The CDR3 has 15 amino acids. Germline CDR1 reads DFQATT; CDR2 reads SNEGSKA (reference sequence). V was cut by 3 bases and J by 1 base, with 15 bases left in between.

A few counts support this clonotype. V is TRBV10-2 and J is TRBJ2-1; the D is unclear. This CDR3 region has 11 residues. Germline CDR1 reads WSHSY; CDR2 reads SAAADI. V lost 10 bases, J lost 5 bases, and 9 bases lay in between. The CDR3 loop reads CAIGLNNEQFF. The CDR3 DNA reads as TGCGCCATTGGGCTGAACAATGAGCAGTTCTTC.

This clonotype was seen at least ten times. The V and J genes are TRBV11-3 and TRBJ1-1; D unresolved. Trimming cost V 5 bases and J 4 bases, with 14 bases left between them. The CDR3 sequence is 14 residues long. In germline, CDR1 is SGHNT, CDR2 YENEEA. This CDR3 is CASSPGREATEAFF. The CDR3 DNA follows: TGTGCCAGCAGCCCCGGACGGGAGGCCACTGAAGCTTTCTTT.

CDR3 in amino acids: CASSSSWRASGLNEQFF. The CDR3 DNA reads TGTGCCAGCAGCTCGTCTTGGCGGGCTAGCGGCCTCAATGAGCAGTTCTTC. V is TRBV11-3 and J is TRBJ2-1; TRBD2 matches 7 bases. The CDR3 loop spans 17 amino acids. J was trimmed by 6 bases and V by 4 bases; bases with no gene match: 15. Germline CDR1 and CDR2: SGHNT and YENEEA.

At least ten counts were recorded for this clonotype. The rearrangement uses TRBV7-2 and TRBJ1-4, with D uncertain. The germline V gene has CDR1 SGHTA and CDR2 FQGNSA. The CDR3 loop spans 12 amino acids. V lost 1 base, J lost 7 bases, and 4 bases lay in between. CDR3 amino acids: CASSLVGEKLFF. The CDR3 region has the DNA TGTGCCAGCAGCTTAGTTGGTGAAAAACTGTTTTTT.

CDR3 bases: TGCGCCAGCAGCCAGCACCGCACAGGGGGCTGGGACACTGAAGCTTTCTTT. Translation gives CASSQHRTGGWDTEAFF. The V gene is TRBV4-3, the J gene TRBJ1-1; 9 nucleotides match TRBD1. Trimming removed 3 bases from V and 3 bases from J; junction bases left unmatched: 11. Germline V CDR1 and CDR2: LGHNA, YSLEER. The CDR3 has 17 residues.

The rearrangement uses TRBV10-1 and TRBJ2-7; 10 nucleotides agree with TRBD1. The V and J ends lost 2 bases and 2 bases, in that order; junction bases with no gene match: 6. Germline lookup yields CDR1 WNHNN and CDR2 SYGVQD (reference sequence). The CDR3 contains 16 residues. CDR3 sequence: CASSETLGQGAYEQYF. Here the CDR3 DNA reads TGCGCCAGCAGTGAGACACTAGGACAGGGGGCCTACGAGCAGTACTTC.

The table lists this clonotype with many counts. The rearrangement uses TRBV6-1 and TRBJ2-5; D gene ambiguous. The germline V gene encodes CDR1 MNHNS and CDR2 SASEGT. The CDR3 sequence is 16 residues long. The V gene lost 1 base and the J gene lost 5 bases, with 17 bases spanning the gap. The CDR3 DNA sequence: TGTGCCAGCAGTGAAGGCCTAGTTGGGCTAATGGAGACCCAGTACTTC. This gives the protein CASSEGLVGLMETQYF.